This section outlines one T cell receptor (beta chain) sequence together with its context. In germline, CDR1 is SNHLY, CDR2 FYNNEI. The CDR3 sequence is 14 residues long. V lost 0 bases and J 8 bases, leaving 13 bases between the germline ends. The data derive from a study of blood T cells in healthy people across ages. Together with a sample-barcoded 5' primer, a J-beta primer mix was included in a second PCR lasting roughly 6 to 12 cycles. One entry per CDR3 protein results from TCRdb running MiXCR on the 5' RACE reads. The data hold more than 500,000 distinct CDR3 sequences, with 25% to 30% observed a single time.

The chain joins TRBV2 to TRBJ1-2, with D perhaps matching TRBD1 (6 bases). Sequencing was carried out using blood. The sequence was collected from a woman in her 70s in good health. The DNA of the CDR3 is TGTGCCAGCAGTGAAGCGCGGGGGGGCGAGGGCTACACCTTC. It codes for CASSEARGGEGYTF.